This T cell receptor beta chain was captured by sequencing in a study of T-cell reconstitution after alpha-beta-depleted transplantation in children. CDR3 size: 14 residues. With 4 bases removed from V and 2 bases from J, the gap between germline ends came to 12 bases. CDR1 is DFQATT, CDR2 SNEGSKA, per germline (reference sequence). The TCRbeta library was prepared with unique molecular identifiers. TCRdb itself ran the PCR reads through MiXCR, one entry per CDR3 protein. Of some 600,000 distinct CDR3 sequences in the sample, about an eighth were seen once. The V gene is TRBV20-1, the J gene TRBJ2-1, with D tentatively TRBD1 or TRBD2 (5 bases each). The specimen was PBMCs, mostly from graft donor cells, collected 360 days after TCRalphabeta/CD19-depleted stem cell transplant. This TCR was recovered from a male patient aged 5 to 17 who had a stem cell transplant for acute myeloid leukemia, so the T cells may come from the graft donor. The CDR3 region is CSAKAGTTYNEQFF. The CDR3 DNA reads as TGCAGTGCTAAAGCCGGGACGACCTACAATGAGCAGTTCTTC.